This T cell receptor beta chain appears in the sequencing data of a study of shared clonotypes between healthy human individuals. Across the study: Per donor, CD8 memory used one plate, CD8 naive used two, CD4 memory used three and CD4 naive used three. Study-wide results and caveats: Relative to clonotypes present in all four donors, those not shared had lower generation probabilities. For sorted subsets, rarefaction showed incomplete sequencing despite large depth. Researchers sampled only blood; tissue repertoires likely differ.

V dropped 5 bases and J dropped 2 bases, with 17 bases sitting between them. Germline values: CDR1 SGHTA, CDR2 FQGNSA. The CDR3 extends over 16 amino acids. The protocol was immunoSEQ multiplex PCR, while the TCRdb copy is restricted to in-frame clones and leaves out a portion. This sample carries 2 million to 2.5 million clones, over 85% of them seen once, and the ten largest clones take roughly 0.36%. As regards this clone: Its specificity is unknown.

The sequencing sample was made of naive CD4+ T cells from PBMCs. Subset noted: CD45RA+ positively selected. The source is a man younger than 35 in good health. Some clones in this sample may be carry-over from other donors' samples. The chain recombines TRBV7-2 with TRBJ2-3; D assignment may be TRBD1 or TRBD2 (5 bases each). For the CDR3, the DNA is TGTGCCAGCAGCCCCCCCCTTTCCGGGGCCACAGATACGCAGTATTTT. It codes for CASSPPLSGATDTQYF.